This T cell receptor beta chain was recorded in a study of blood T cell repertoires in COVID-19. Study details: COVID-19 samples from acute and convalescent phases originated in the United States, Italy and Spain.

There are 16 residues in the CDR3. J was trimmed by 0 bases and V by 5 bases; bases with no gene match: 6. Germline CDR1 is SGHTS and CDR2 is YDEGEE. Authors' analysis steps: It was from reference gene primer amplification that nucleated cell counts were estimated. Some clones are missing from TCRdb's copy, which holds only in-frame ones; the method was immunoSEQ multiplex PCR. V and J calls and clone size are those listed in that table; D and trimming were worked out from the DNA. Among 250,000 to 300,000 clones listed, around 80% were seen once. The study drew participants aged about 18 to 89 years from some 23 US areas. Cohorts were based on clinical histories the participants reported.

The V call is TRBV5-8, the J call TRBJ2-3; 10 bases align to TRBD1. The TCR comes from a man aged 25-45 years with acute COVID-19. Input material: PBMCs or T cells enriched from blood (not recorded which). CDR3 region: CASRLGTGASTDTQYF. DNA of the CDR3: TGTGCCAGCAGACTTGGGACAGGGGCTAGCACAGATACGCAGTATTTT.